The source of this TCR beta chain is a study of blood T cell repertoires in COVID-19. Looking at the study overall: Both acute and convalescent COVID-19 samples were obtained from the United States, Italy and Spain. PBMCs, B-cell-depleted T cells, or T cells were the source of the cDNA or gDNA that made up the material.

In the original workflow: Using reference gene primer amplification, nucleated cell counts were estimated. The table came from immunoSEQ multiplex PCR; TCRdb's copy has only in-frame clones and leaves some out. That table furnishes V, J and clone size, whereas the DNA furnished D and trimming. The sample has around 210,000 clones, around 81% seen once. The germline CDR1 and CDR2 sequences are SGHNT and YYREEE (reference sequence). Losses at the gene ends were 2 bases for V and 4 bases for J; bases not matched to a gene: 6. The CDR3 totals 15 residues. This TCR came from a woman in her 70s with acute or convalescent COVID-19. The chain combines TRBV5-4 with TRBJ2-5; 9 bases match TRBD2. Sequencing input: peripheral blood. The CDR3 nucleotides read TGTGCCAGCAGCTTAACTCAGGGACTAGCAGAGACCCAGTACTTC. It translates to CASSLTQGLAETQYF.